A single sample is the source of the 14 T cell receptor beta chains below, sequenced in a study of cytomegalovirus exposure and HLA in healthy donors. The PCR employed 60 Vbeta primers together with 13 Jbeta primers. TCRdb's copy holds only in-frame clones and misses some; the assay was immunoSEQ multiplex PCR. Of 170,000 or so clones listed, roughly 80% are singletons. The sequenced sample consisted of PBMCs. These TCRs come from a man aged 30-40 years in good health and CMV-seropositive.

This sequence joins TRBV21-1 and TRBJ2-7; the table names TRBD2, a call not compared with the DNA. TRBV21-1 is deemed a pseudogene. The CDR3 is 14 amino acids. CDR3 sequence reads: CASSKIGCSYEQYF. The CDR3 region has the DNA TGTGCCAGCAGCAAAATCGGGTGCTCCTACGAGCAGTACTTC.

This chain links TRBV5-1 with TRBJ2-7; 8 bases are a match to TRBD2. The junction had 5 bases not matched to a gene; V was cut back by 1 base and J by 2 bases. CDR3 length: 15 amino acids. Germline CDR1 reads SGHRS; CDR2 reads YFSETQ. The CDR3 region has the DNA TGCGCCAGCAGCTTGCTCAGCGGGGGTACCTACGAGCAGTACTTC. Translation gives CASSLLSGGTYEQYF.

CDR3 protein: CASSPSGEGYEQYF. Here the CDR3 DNA reads TGCGCCAGCAGCCCCTCGGGGGAGGGATACGAGCAGTACTTC. This chain connects TRBV5-1 to TRBJ2-7, with 7 bases matching TRBD2. Germline V gives CDR1 SGHRS, CDR2 YFSETQ. Unmatched junction bases numbered 8, after V lost 4 bases and J lost 4 bases. The CDR3 is 14 amino acids.

The rearrangement links TRBV28 to TRBJ2-5; 7 bases align to TRBD2. CDR3 length equals 16 residues. The germline gives CDR1 MDHEN, CDR2 SYDVKM. Trimming at V came to 6 bases and at J to 4 bases, leaving 14 bases not matched to a gene. CDR3 in amino acids: CASRRAGRERRETQYF. For the CDR3, the DNA is TGTGCCAGCAGGCGCGCCGGGCGGGAGCGGAGAGAGACCCAGTACTTC.

V and J are TRBV5-8 and TRBJ1-2, with TRBD1 matching 12 bases. CDR1 is SGHTS, CDR2 YDEGEE, per germline. The CDR3 loop spans 15 amino acids. The junction had 4 bases not matched to a gene; V was cut back by 3 bases and J by 4 bases. The CDR3 loop reads CASSSPGQGAYGYTF. CDR3 coding DNA: TGTGCCAGCAGCTCTCCGGGACAGGGGGCCTATGGCTACACCTTC.

This clone was recorded a few times. The V call is TRBV5-1, the J call TRBJ1-4, with TRBD1 as a possible D gene (5 bases). Trimming shortened V by 3 bases and J by 8 bases, and 14 bases separated the two germline ends. Germline V lookup: CDR1 SGHRS, CDR2 YFSETQ. CDR3 length: 14 residues. CDR3 nucleotides: TGCGCCAGCAGCTCGGAGGGGAGTGACGAAAAACTGTTTTTT. It yields the protein CASSSEGSDEKLFF.

Details on this clone: A junction end diverges from the germline sequence, so it may reflect a read error. The rearrangement uses TRBV7-6 and TRBJ2-5, with 9 nucleotides matching TRBD2. Germline lookup yields CDR1 SGHVS and CDR2 FNYEAQ. This CDR3 is 17 amino acids long. In DNA, the CDR3 is TGTGCCAGCAGCTTAGGGGGGCGGGGGGGCCTCCAAGAGACCCGGTACTTC. Its protein is CASSLGGRGGLQETRYF.

The sample holds a few counts of this clone. The V and J genes are TRBV5-1 and TRBJ2-1; 10 bases align to TRBD2. The CDR3 loop spans 16 amino acids. Germline CDR1 SGHRS, CDR2 YFSETQ. J was trimmed by 2 bases and V by 4 bases; bases with no gene match: 6. The chain's CDR3 is CASSRGTSATYNEQFF. The CDR3 DNA reads TGCGCCAGCAGCAGAGGGACTAGCGCGACCTACAATGAGCAGTTCTTC. Drawing the rest from reference TRBV5-1 and TRBJ2-1, the complete variable domain is KAGVTQTPRYLIKTRGQQVTLSCSPISGHRSVSWYQQTPGQGLQFLFEYFSETQRNKGNFPGRFSGRQFSNSRSEMNVSTLELGDSALYLCASSRGTSATYNEQFFGPGTRLTVL.

The chain uses TRBV19 and TRBJ2-5, with D tentatively TRBD2 (6 bases). CDR3 length: 14 amino acids. Germline-derived CDR1 and CDR2 are LNHDA and SQIVND (reference sequence). The ends were cut back, 1 base at V and 4 bases at J, with 10 bases in the middle. The CDR3 DNA reads as TGTGCCAGTAGTATAGGGGAGGTGGGAGAGACCCAGTACTTC. This gives the protein CASSIGEVGETQYF.

The V gene is TRBV7-2, the J gene TRBJ2-3; 9 nucleotides agree with TRBD2. The CDR3 runs 14 residues. Trimming removed 8 bases from V and 1 base from J; junction bases left unmatched: 4. Germline CDR1 is SGHTA and CDR2 is FQGNSA. The CDR3 loop is CASGRTSGTDTQYF. CDR3 bases: TGTGCCAGCGGAAGGACTAGCGGCACAGATACGCAGTATTTT.

The chain links TRBV28 to TRBJ2-1, with unresolved D. Germline-derived CDR1 and CDR2 are MDHEN and SYDVKM. This CDR3 region has 13 residues. Trimming pared 2 bases from V and 2 bases from J, leaving 4 bases between. The CDR3 nucleotides are TGTGCCAGCAGTTTAGCGGCCTACAATGAGCAGTTCTTC. It codes for CASSLAAYNEQFF. Looking up the rest from reference TRBV28 and TRBJ2-1 gives the full variable domain: DVKVTQSSRYLVKRTGEKVFLECVQDMDHENMFWYRQDPGLGLRLIYFSYDVKMKEKGDIPEGYSVSREKKERFSLILESASTNQTSMYLCASSLAAYNEQFFGPGTRLTVL.

This clone was seen once. The chain combines TRBV18 with TRBJ1-4; D perhaps matches TRBD1 (6 bases). This CDR3 contains 16 residues. The germline V and J ends were trimmed by 6 bases and 3 bases, with 17 bases remaining between them. Looked up from germline, CDR1 is KGHSH and CDR2 is LQKENI. The CDR3 is CASSPNRAAANEKLFF. Here the CDR3 DNA reads TGTGCCAGCTCCCCGAACAGGGCCGCGGCTAATGAAAAACTGTTTTTT.

The V and J genes are TRBV7-2 and TRBJ2-3, with D tentatively TRBD2 (7 bases). V shed 4 bases and J shed 8 bases, with 16 bases lying between them. The CDR3 consists of 14 residues. The germline CDR1 and CDR2 sequences are SGHTA and FQGNSA. CDR3 in amino acids: CASSWEGGYGTQYF. CDR3 bases: TGTGCCAGCAGCTGGGAGGGGGGCTACGGTACGCAGTATTTT.

The gene calls are TRBV15 and TRBJ2-3; TRBD1 matches 8 bases. This CDR3 region has 14 residues. CDR1 and CDR2 (germline): LNHNV, YYDKDF (reference sequence). Trimming took 5 bases from V and 2 from J; bases not matched to a gene: 3. The DNA for the CDR3 is TGTGCCACCAGCCGGGACAGGACCACAGATACGCAGTATTTT. This encodes CATSRDRTTDTQYF. Based on the CDR3 plus reference TRBV15 and TRBJ2-3, the full variable domain is DAMVIQNPRYQVTQFGKPVTLSCSQTLNHNVMYWYQQKSSQAPKLLFHYYDKDFNNEADTPDNFQSRRPNTSFCFLDIRSPGLGDTAMYLCATSRDRTTDTQYFGPGTRLTVL.